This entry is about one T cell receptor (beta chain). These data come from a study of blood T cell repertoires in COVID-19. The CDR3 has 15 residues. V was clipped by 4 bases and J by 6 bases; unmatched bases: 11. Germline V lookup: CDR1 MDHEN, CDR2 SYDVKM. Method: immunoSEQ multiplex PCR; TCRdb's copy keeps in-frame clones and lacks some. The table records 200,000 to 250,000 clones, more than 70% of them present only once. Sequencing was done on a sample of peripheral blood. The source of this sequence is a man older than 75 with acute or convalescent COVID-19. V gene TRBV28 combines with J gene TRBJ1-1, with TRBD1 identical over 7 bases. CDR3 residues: CASSSGGTSSAEAFF. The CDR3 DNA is TGTGCCAGCAGTTCAGGGGGTACGAGTAGCGCTGAAGCTTTCTTT.